These 25 T cell receptor beta chains originate from one sample sequenced in a study of response to subunit inactivated influenza vaccine. Each CDR3 protein is one row after TCRdb ran MiXCR on the RT-PCR reads. Among 500,000 or so distinct CDR3 sequences listed, 16% were seen once. Sequences were derived from CD4+ T cells sorted from PBMCs, sampled around 25 months after vaccination. The source of these receptors is a man between 50 and 70 years old who received an inactivated influenza vaccine.

The chain is built from TRBV7-2 and TRBJ2-7; weak D call: TRBD2 (7 bases). The V and J ends lost 3 bases and 3 bases respectively, with 15 bases between them. Per the germline V gene, CDR1 is SGHTA and CDR2 is FQGNSA. The CDR3 has 15 amino acids. The CDR3 nucleotides read TGTGCCAGCAGCTTGGGTAGGGGGGGGGACTACGAGCAGTACTTC. This codes for CASSLGRGGDYEQYF.

The chain employs TRBV7-2 and TRBJ1-2; D may be TRBD1 (5 bases). Trimming cost V 2 bases and J 4 bases, with 8 bases left between them. This CDR3 comprises 13 residues. CDR1 and CDR2 from the germline V gene are SGHTA and FQGNSA. The CDR3 loop reads CASSLRRAYGYTF. CDR3 DNA sequence: TGTGCCAGCAGCTTACGCAGGGCCTATGGCTACACCTTC.

At least ten counts were recorded for this clonotype. The J gene is TRBJ1-6, the V gene TRBV20-1; D remains ambiguous. The CDR3 is 13 amino acids. V dropped 6 bases and J dropped 0 bases, with 6 bases sitting between them. Germline CDR1 DFQATT, CDR2 SNEGSKA (reference sequence). CDR3 sequence (DNA): TGCAGTGCCCGGTCCTCCTATAATTCACCCCTCCACTTT. Translated, it gives CSARSSYNSPLHF.

This clonotype was counted between two and nine times. The chain combines TRBV10-3 with TRBJ2-3; 7 bases map to TRBD2. CDR1 is ENHRY and CDR2 is SYGVKD in the germline V gene. The CDR3 is made up of 16 amino acids. The ends lost 6 bases at V and 4 bases at J; junction bases unmatched: 13. CDR3 loop: CAIRPAGLRKSDTQYF. CDR3 DNA: TGTGCCATCAGACCCGCGGGACTACGGAAGTCAGATACGCAGTATTTT.

The chain uses TRBV9 and TRBJ2-3; tentative D call: TRBD1 (6 bases). Trimming took off 2 bases at V and 4 bases at J, with 8 bases between the two ends. Per germline, CDR1 SGDLS and CDR2 YYNGEE. The CDR3 is made up of 13 amino acids. Here the CDR3 reads CASSVQGPDTQYF. CDR3 DNA: TGTGCCAGCAGCGTCCAGGGGCCAGATACGCAGTATTTT.

This clonotype came up a few times. The genes are TRBV4-2 and TRBJ1-2; the D gene is possibly TRBD1 (6 bases). CDR1 and CDR2 from the germline V gene are LGHNA and YNFKEQ. The germline V and J ends were trimmed by 0 bases and 9 bases, with 14 bases remaining between them. CDR3 size: 14 residues. Written as DNA, the CDR3 is TGTGCCAGCAGCCAAGAGAGGGGGATCGAGAGCTACACCTTC. The encoded protein is CASSQERGIESYTF.

This clonotype was counted a few times. The chain uses TRBV29-1 and TRBJ1-2; 7 bases map to TRBD1. The CDR3 has 17 residues. In germline, CDR1 is SQVTM, CDR2 ANQGSEA. J lost 0 bases, V lost 5 bases, and 15 bases had no gene match. The CDR3 spells CSVNGRAGGSPNYGYTF. The CDR3 DNA reads TGCAGCGTTAACGGAAGGGCAGGGGGATCTCCTAACTATGGCTACACCTTC.

Regarding this clonotype: One end of the junction does not line up with germline, which may come from a read error. J is TRBJ2-2 and V is TRBV5-1, with D perhaps TRBD2 (5 bases). The V gene's germline CDR1 is SGHRS and CDR2 YFSETQ. The CDR3 has 15 amino acids. CDR3 amino acids: CASIRGSGNNGELFF. The CDR3 nucleotides read TGCGCCAGCATTCGCGGATCCGGGAACAACGGGGAGCTGTTTTTT.

V and J are TRBV4-3 and TRBJ2-2; D may be TRBD1 (5 bases). CDR1 LGHNA and CDR2 YSLEER come from the germline V gene. The CDR3 extends over 16 amino acids. V was trimmed by 0 bases and J by 3 bases, leaving 11 bases between them. In nucleotides, the CDR3 is TGCGCCAGCAGCCAAGAGACCAGGGTGCACACCGGGGAGCTGTTTTTT. Translation: CASSQETRVHTGELFF.

This clonotype was observed a handful of times. The chain uses TRBV10-3 and TRBJ1-5, with D possibly matching TRBD1 (5 bases). V gave up 6 bases and J gave up 0 bases, with 9 bases separating them. The germline gives CDR1 ENHRY, CDR2 SYGVKD. This CDR3 has 14 residues. CDR3: CAISRTGSNQPQHF. In DNA, the CDR3 is TGTGCCATCAGCCGAACAGGTAGCAATCAGCCCCAGCATTTT.

A few counts support this clonotype. V gene TRBV6-1 combines with J gene TRBJ1-5; D is possibly TRBD1 (5 bases). The V and J ends lost 8 bases and 3 bases respectively, with 14 bases between them. From germline, CDR1 is MNHNS and CDR2 SASEGT. The CDR3 runs to 14 residues. The CDR3 nucleotides are TGTGCCAGCGGGGCGGCTTCAAACAATCAGCCCCAGCATTTT. This sequence encodes CASGAASNNQPQHF.

This clonotype was recorded a few times. V and J are TRBV16 and TRBJ2-3; 13 nucleotides align to TRBD2. The V gene end was trimmed by 2 bases and the J gene end by 5 bases; junction bases not matched to a gene: 7. The CDR3 loop spans 17 amino acids. Germline-derived CDR1 and CDR2 are KGHSY and FQNENV. The CDR3 coding sequence is TGTGCCAGCAGCCAACAAGGACTAGCGGGAGTGGGAGATACGCAGTATTTT. Encoded protein: CASSQQGLAGVGDTQYF.

The gene calls are TRBV12-3 or TRBV12-4 and TRBJ2-1; 7 bases map to TRBD1. This CDR3 is built from 13 residues. Germline trimming cut 3 bases from V and 9 bases from J; bases unmatched to any gene: 5. The CDR3 DNA sequence: TGTGCCAGCAGTTTTGTCGACAGGGCTGAGCAGTTCTTC. This encodes CASSFVDRAEQFF.

This clonotype has more than one count but fewer than ten. V gene TRBV20-1 combines with J gene TRBJ1-2, with a tentative D call TRBD1 (5 bases). CDR3 length equals 15 residues. With 2 bases removed from V and 1 base from J, the gap between germline ends came to 14 bases. Germline assignment: CDR1 DFQATT and CDR2 SNEGSKA (reference sequence). The CDR3 sequence: CSARPRLGGNYGYTF. As DNA, the CDR3 is TGCAGTGCTAGACCCCGTCTTGGGGGTAACTATGGCTACACCTTC.

This clonotype was counted a few times. The chain carries TRBV5-1 and TRBJ1-2; 7 bases map to TRBD1. Germline V gene data show CDR1 as SGHRS and CDR2 as YFSETQ. The junction had 5 bases not matched to a gene; V was cut back by 4 bases and J by 2 bases. The CDR3 has 14 amino acids. The CDR3 nucleotides read TGCGCCAGCAGCCGGGACAGCCGAAACTATGGCTACACCTTC. Its protein is CASSRDSRNYGYTF.

The table lists this clonotype with a few counts. The V gene is TRBV28, the J gene TRBJ2-5; D remains ambiguous. CDR3 length: 10 residues. V shed 8 bases and J shed 2 bases, with 3 bases lying between them. Germline assignment: CDR1 MDHEN and CDR2 SYDVKM. The CDR3 here is CASEQETQYF. CDR3 sequence (DNA): TGTGCCAGCGAACAAGAGACCCAGTACTTC.

This clonotype was counted between two and nine times. The V and J genes are TRBV29-1 and TRBJ2-3, with 8 bases matching TRBD2. Germline V gene data show CDR1 as SQVTM and CDR2 as ANQGSEA. V dropped 6 bases and J dropped 0; count of bases not matched to a gene: 14. The CDR3 runs to 17 residues. The CDR3 DNA reads TGCAGCGTGGCGGGACTAGGCCAACCAGCTAGCACAGATACGCAGTATTTT. It encodes CSVAGLGQPASTDTQYF.

This clonotype was seen a handful of times. The gene calls are TRBV20-1 and TRBJ2-2, with D possibly matching TRBD2 (5 bases). The CDR3 extends over 12 amino acids. The V end was cut by 3 bases, the J end by 9 bases, with 11 bases between. Germline V gene lookup returns CDR1 DFQATT and CDR2 SNEGSKA (reference sequence). The CDR3 reads CSASGNARELFF. The CDR3 DNA reads TGCAGTGCTAGCGGGAATGCCCGGGAGCTGTTTTTT.

CDR3 sequence: CSAPGQGAEAFF. For the CDR3, the DNA is TGCAGTGCCCCCGGACAGGGGGCTGAAGCTTTCTTT. The chain couples TRBV20-1 to TRBJ1-1; 10 bases agree with TRBD1. The CDR3 has 12 residues. The V gene's germline CDR1 is DFQATT and CDR2 SNEGSKA (reference sequence). Trimming at V came to 6 bases and at J to 6 bases, leaving 4 bases not matched to a gene.

This clonotype has a handful of counts. The chain uses TRBV28 and TRBJ2-2; 10 bases are a match to TRBD1. Trimming took 4 bases from V and 7 from J; bases not matched to a gene: 6. CDR3 size: 15 residues. Germline lookup yields CDR1 MDHEN and CDR2 SYDVKM. The CDR3 protein is CASSSGTGVGGELFF. CDR3 DNA sequence: TGTGCCAGCAGTTCCGGGACAGGGGTCGGCGGGGAGCTGTTTTTT.

This clonotype was counted a few times. The chain joins TRBV6-1 to TRBJ1-2; a weak D match, TRBD1 (5 bases). The ends were cut back, 8 bases at V and 4 bases at J, with 17 bases in the middle. CDR3 length: 14 amino acids. From germline, CDR1 is MNHNS and CDR2 SASEGT. CDR3 sequence (DNA): TGTGCCAGCTCCAAAGGAGGGGACGGCTATGGCTACACCTTC. Translated: CASSKGGDGYGYTF.

The chain links TRBV19 to TRBJ1-5; 8 nucleotides agree with TRBD1. This CDR3 is 16 amino acids long. Germline V gene sequence: CDR1 LNHDA, CDR2 SQIVND (reference sequence). V lost 5 bases to trimming and J lost 1 base; unmatched junction nucleotides: 7. In nucleotides, the CDR3 is TGTGCCAGTAGTGCACCCAGGGGGCGAAGCAATCAGCCCCAGCATTTT. This gives the protein CASSAPRGRSNQPQHF. The entire variable domain, with the rest obtained from reference TRBV19 and TRBJ1-5, is as follows: DGGITQSPKYLFRKEGQNVTLSCEQNLNHDAMYWYRQDPGQGLRLIYYSQIVNDFQKGDIAEGYSVSREKKESFPLTVTSAQKNPTAFYLCASSAPRGRSNQPQHFGDGTRLSIL.

In its sample, this clonotype was seen many times. The chain combines TRBV20-1 with TRBJ2-7; D is undetermined. Germline values: CDR1 DFQATT, CDR2 SNEGSKA (reference sequence). V was pared by 3 bases and J by 5 bases, with 14 bases between. The CDR3 sequence is 13 residues long. The CDR3 sequence is CSASDSGLHEQYF. The DNA for the CDR3 is TGCAGTGCTAGCGACTCCGGATTACACGAGCAGTACTTC.

The chain is built from TRBV10-3 and TRBJ2-5; D remains ambiguous. Germline V gene sequence: CDR1 ENHRY, CDR2 SYGVKD. Between the trimmed V and J ends, which lost 3 bases and 5 bases, there was a span of 10 bases. The CDR3 runs 13 residues. The CDR3 DNA reads TGTGCCATCAGTGAAGTAGGAAGGGAGACCCAGTACTTC. Translated: CAISEVGRETQYF.

The chain employs TRBV19 and TRBJ1-2, with D possibly matching TRBD1 (6 bases). Trimming shortened V by 7 bases and J by 8 bases, and 17 bases separated the two germline ends. This CDR3 spans 13 amino acids. CDR1 LNHDA and CDR2 SQIVND come from the germline V gene (reference sequence). The CDR3 bases are TGTGCCAGTACCCCAAGGGGGGTGGAAGGCTACACCTTC. Encoded protein: CASTPRGVEGYTF. Full variable domain (missing parts from reference TRBV19 and TRBJ1-2): DGGITQSPKYLFRKEGQNVTLSCEQNLNHDAMYWYRQDPGQGLRLIYYSQIVNDFQKGDIAEGYSVSREKKESFPLTVTSAQKNPTAFYLCASTPRGVEGYTFGSGTRLTVV.